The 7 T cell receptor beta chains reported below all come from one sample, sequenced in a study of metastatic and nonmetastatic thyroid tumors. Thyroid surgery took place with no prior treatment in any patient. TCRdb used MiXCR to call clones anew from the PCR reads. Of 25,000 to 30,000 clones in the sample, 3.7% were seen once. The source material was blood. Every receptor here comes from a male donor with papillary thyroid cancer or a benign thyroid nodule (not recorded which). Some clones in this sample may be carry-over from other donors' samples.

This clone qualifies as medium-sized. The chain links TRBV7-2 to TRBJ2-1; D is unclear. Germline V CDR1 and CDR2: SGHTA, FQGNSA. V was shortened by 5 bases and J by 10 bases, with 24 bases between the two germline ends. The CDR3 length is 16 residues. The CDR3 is CASSIPSYPGIREQFF. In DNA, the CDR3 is TGTGCCAGCAGCATTCCATCCTACCCTGGAATACGAGAGCAGTTCTTC.

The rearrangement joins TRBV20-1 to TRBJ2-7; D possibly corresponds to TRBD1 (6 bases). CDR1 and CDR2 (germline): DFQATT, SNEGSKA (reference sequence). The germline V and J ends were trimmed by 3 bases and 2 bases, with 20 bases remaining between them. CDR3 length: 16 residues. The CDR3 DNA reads TGCAGTGCTAGCGCTCGCGAGGGGGTCCAAACCTACGAGCAGTACTTC. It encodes CSASAREGVQTYEQYF.

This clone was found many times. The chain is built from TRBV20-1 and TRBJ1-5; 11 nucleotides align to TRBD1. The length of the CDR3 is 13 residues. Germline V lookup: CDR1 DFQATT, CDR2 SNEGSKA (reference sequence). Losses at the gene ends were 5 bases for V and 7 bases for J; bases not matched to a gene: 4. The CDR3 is CSAGQGARQPQHF. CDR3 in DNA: TGCAGTGCTGGACAGGGGGCAAGGCAGCCCCAGCATTTT.

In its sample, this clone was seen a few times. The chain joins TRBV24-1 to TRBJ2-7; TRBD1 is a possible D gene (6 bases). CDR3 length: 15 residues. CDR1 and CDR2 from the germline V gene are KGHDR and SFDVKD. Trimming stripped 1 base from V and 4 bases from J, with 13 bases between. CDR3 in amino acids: CATSDFSGEGYEQYF. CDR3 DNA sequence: TGTGCCACCAGTGATTTTTCAGGGGAAGGGTACGAGCAGTACTTC.

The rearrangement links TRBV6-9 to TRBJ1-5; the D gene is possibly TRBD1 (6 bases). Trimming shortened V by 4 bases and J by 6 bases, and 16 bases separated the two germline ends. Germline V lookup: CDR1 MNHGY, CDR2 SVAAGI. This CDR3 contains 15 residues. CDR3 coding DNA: TGTGCCAGCAGTTCGACTACAGGAGGGGGTCAGCCCCAGCATTTT. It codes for CASSSTTGGGQPQHF.

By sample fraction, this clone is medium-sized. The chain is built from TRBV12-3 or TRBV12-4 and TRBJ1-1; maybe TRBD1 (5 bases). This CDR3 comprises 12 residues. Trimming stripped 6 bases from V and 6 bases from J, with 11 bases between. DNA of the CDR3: TGTGCCAGCAGCCAGGGTAGGGCTGAAGCTTTCTTT. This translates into CASSQGRAEAFF.

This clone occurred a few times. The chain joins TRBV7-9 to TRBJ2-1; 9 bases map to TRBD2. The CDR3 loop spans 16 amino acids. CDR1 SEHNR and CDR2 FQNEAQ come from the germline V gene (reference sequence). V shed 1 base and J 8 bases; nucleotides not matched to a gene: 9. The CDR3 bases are TGTGCCAGCAGCTTAGTATTTAGCGGGAGCTTCTATGAGCAGTTCTTC. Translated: CASSLVFSGSFYEQFF.